The next 9 T cell receptor beta chains were all read from a single sample in a study of Ad26.COV2.S vaccination and SARS-CoV-2 variants. TCRdb's table, derived via immunoSEQ multiplex PCR, lists solely in-frame clones and lacks some. The table records about 410,000 clones, 80% to 95% of them present only once. The treatment is: roughly 18 received Ad26.COV2.S at low or high dose, single or two shots; roughly five received placebo; per-sample allocation not given. Day 63 following the first vaccine or placebo injection was when the samples were taken. The source was peripheral blood, collected in a trial of Ad26.COV2.S vaccine versus placebo. These TCRs come from a person aged 18-65 years who received the Ad26.COV2.S COVID-19 vaccine or a placebo.

This sequence joins TRBV7-9 and TRBJ2-5; 9 bases match TRBD2. The J segment lost 4 bases and the V segment lost 5 bases, leaving 5 bases of the junction unmatched. The CDR3 runs to 14 residues. Germline V gene data show CDR1 as SEHNR and CDR2 as FQNEAQ (reference sequence). The CDR3, as DNA: TGTGCCAGCAGCCGTAGCGGGGGTGGAGAGACCCAGTACTTC. Translated: CASSRSGGGETQYF.

This chain connects TRBV4-3 to TRBJ2-1, with D perhaps matching TRBD2 (5 bases). Trimming removed 4 bases at V and 2 bases at J, with 15 bases between. Germline CDR1 reads LGHNA; CDR2 reads YSLEER. The length of the CDR3 is 16 residues. The CDR3 DNA reads as TGCGCCAGCAGCCGCTCTAGCAGTAGGGCCTACAATGAGCAGTTCTTC. Its translation: CASSRSSSRAYNEQFF.

The rearrangement links TRBV10-1 to TRBJ2-3; D not resolved. Trimming took off 5 bases at V and 4 bases at J, with 16 bases between the two ends. Germline values: CDR1 WNHNN, CDR2 SYGVQD (reference sequence). The CDR3 covers 15 residues. CDR3 region: CASSSDLISADTQYF. The CDR3 region has the DNA TGCGCCAGCAGTTCCGACTTAATCAGTGCAGATACGCAGTATTTT.

This rearrangement joins TRBV2 to TRBJ2-2; possibly TRBD1 or TRBD2 for D (5 bases each). Germline CDR1 is SNHLY and CDR2 is FYNNEI. CDR3 length: 15 amino acids. Trimming cost V 3 bases and J 3 bases, with 11 bases left between them. CDR3 DNA: TGTGCCAGCAGTGATGGGGCCGGGGACACCGGGGAGCTGTTTTTT. Protein product: CASSDGAGDTGELFF.

This chain connects TRBV2 to TRBJ2-7, with D perhaps matching TRBD2 (5 bases). In germline, CDR1 is SNHLY, CDR2 FYNNEI. This CDR3 spans 14 amino acids. The V end was cut by 8 bases, the J end by 3 bases, with 17 bases between. CDR3: CASLDSRRDYEQYF. The CDR3 DNA sequence: TGTGCCAGCCTGGACTCCCGTAGAGACTACGAGCAGTACTTC.

This chain uses TRBV19 with TRBJ1-2; TRBD1 matches 7 bases. From germline, CDR1 is LNHDA and CDR2 SQIVND (reference sequence). The junction had 8 bases not matched to a gene; V was cut back by 6 bases and J by 4 bases. This CDR3 has 14 residues. The CDR3 loop reads CASSPKGTAYGYTF. CDR3 DNA sequence: TGTGCCAGTAGCCCGAAGGGGACAGCCTATGGCTACACCTTC.

The V and J genes are TRBV7-2 and TRBJ1-4; D is unclear. Per the germline V gene, CDR1 is SGHTA and CDR2 is FQGNSA. With 5 bases removed from V and 0 bases from J, the gap between germline ends came to 13 bases. This CDR3 comprises 16 residues. As DNA, the CDR3 is TGTGCCAGCAGCCCTACCTTGGGCCCAACTAATGAAAAACTGTTTTTT. Its translation is CASSPTLGPTNEKLFF.

Concerning this clone: The sample carries other DNA sequences with the same CDR3. This chain connects TRBV7-9 to TRBJ2-3; TRBD2 aligns across 8 bases. The germline V gene encodes CDR1 SEHNR and CDR2 FQNEAQ (reference sequence). J gave up 3 bases and V 4 bases, and 0 bases lay outside the gene matches. The length of the CDR3 is 13 residues. The CDR3 sequence: CASSSGGTDTQYF. The DNA for the CDR3 is TGTGCCAGCAGCTCGGGGGGGACAGATACGCAGTATTTT.

This rearrangement joins TRBV28 to TRBJ1-2; D remains ambiguous. CDR1 and CDR2 (germline): MDHEN, SYDVKM. The germline V and J ends were trimmed by 8 bases and 0 bases, with 16 bases remaining between them. The CDR3 runs 15 residues. The CDR3 coding sequence is TGTGCCAGCCGAGTTTTTGGACGAACTAACTATGGCTACACCTTC. Its translation is CASRVFGRTNYGYTF.